The 3 T cell receptor beta chains below were found in one sample sequenced in a study of blood T cell repertoires in COVID-19. Assay: immunoSEQ multiplex PCR; the TCRdb copy retains only in-frame clones and omits some. In the table there are approximately 230,000 clones, around 86% of which are singletons. The specimen was peripheral blood. These receptors were taken from a man aged 30 to 45 who had recovered from COVID-19.

This rearrangement joins TRBV19 to TRBJ1-1, with 10 nucleotides matching TRBD1. CDR1 is LNHDA, CDR2 SQIVND, per germline (reference sequence). The CDR3 contains 15 residues. The ends lost 4 bases at V and 3 bases at J; junction bases unmatched: 5. The CDR3 coding sequence is TGTGCCAGTAGTAAGGGACAGGGGTCCGACACTGAAGCTTTCTTT. Translated: CASSKGQGSDTEAFF.

The chain combines TRBV6-5 with TRBJ2-7; TRBD1 matches at 9 bases. The length of the CDR3 is 15 residues. The germline gives CDR1 MNHEY, CDR2 SVGAGI. V gave up 2 bases and J gave up 4 bases; unmatched junction bases: 6. CDR3 loop: CASSYIRQGGYEQYF. CDR3 sequence (DNA): TGTGCCAGCAGTTACATTCGACAGGGGGGATACGAGCAGTACTTC.

The rearrangement uses TRBV11-2 and TRBJ2-7, with 7 bases that match TRBD2. Germline V gene data show CDR1 as SGHAT and CDR2 as FQNNGV. This CDR3 has 15 residues. J gave up 4 bases and V 5 bases, and 11 bases lay outside the gene matches. The CDR3 nucleotides read TGTGCCAGCAGCCCCTCCTTAGCGGGCCAGTACGAGCAGTACTTC. Translated: CASSPSLAGQYEQYF.